These T cell receptor beta chains were read from a single sample in a study of response to subunit inactivated influenza vaccine. TCRdb re-called the RT-PCR reads through MiXCR, storing one row per CDR3 protein. The table includes 700,000 to 900,000 distinct CDR3 sequences, 21% detected once. Sequenced material: PBMCs from blood, taken around 5 days after vaccination. These receptors all stem from a man between 45 and 60 years old who received an inactivated influenza vaccine. Both conserved end residues are part of each CDR3. Each record gives: clone size, CDR3 length, J gene, D gene, V gene, CDR3 DNA, CDR3 protein. The D gene is left open where the match is weak. Only part of the rows carry a size: once, few, many, or a class if the clone is expanded.

clone size: few
CDR3 length: 15
J gene: TRBJ2-5
D gene: .
V gene: TRBV3-1
CDR3 DNA: TGTGCCAGCAGCGCACCGGGTCTCACAAGAGGGGCCCAGTACTTC
CDR3 protein: CASSAPGLTRGAQYF

clone size: .
CDR3 length: 12
J gene: TRBJ2-7
D gene: .
V gene: TRBV12-3/TRBV12-4
CDR3 DNA: TGTGCCAGCAAAATGGACAACTACGAGCAGTACTTC
CDR3 protein: CASKMDNYEQYF

clone size: .
CDR3 length: 13
J gene: TRBJ2-1
D gene: .
V gene: TRBV29-1
CDR3 DNA: TGCAGCGTTCGTTCTAGATCCTACAATGAGCAGTTCTTC
CDR3 protein: CSVRSRSYNEQFF

clone size: few
CDR3 length: 14
J gene: TRBJ1-2
D gene: .
V gene: TRBV4-3
CDR3 DNA: TGCGCCAGCAGCCCACAGTTCCCGGGCGGAGGCTACACCTTC
CDR3 protein: CASSPQFPGGGYTF

clone size: few
CDR3 length: 16
J gene: TRBJ2-7
D gene: TRBD2
V gene: TRBV4-2
CDR3 DNA: TGTGCCAGCAGCCAGGGCGAAGCGGGGGGTTCCTACGAGCAGTACTTC
CDR3 protein: CASSQGEAGGSYEQYF

clone size: few
CDR3 length: 15
J gene: TRBJ1-1
D gene: .
V gene: TRBV4-1
CDR3 DNA: TGCGCCAGCAGCCCCGAGGGGGGGCTAGGCGCTGAAGCTTTCTTT
CDR3 protein: CASSPEGGLGAEAFF

clone size: .
CDR3 length: 16
J gene: TRBJ2-3
D gene: TRBD2
V gene: TRBV20-1
CDR3 DNA: TGCAGTGCTAGACCTCGAAGAGCGGGAGGTTCAGATACGCAGTATTTT
CDR3 protein: CSARPRRAGGSDTQYF

clone size: few
CDR3 length: 17
J gene: TRBJ2-3
D gene: .
V gene: TRBV7-9
CDR3 DNA: TGTGCCAGCGGAGACCGACCGGGACGAAGAACGGCAGATACGCAGTATTTT
CDR3 protein: CASGDRPGRRTADTQYF

clone size: few
CDR3 length: 18
J gene: TRBJ2-1
D gene: TRBD2
V gene: TRBV27
CDR3 DNA: TGTGCCAGCAGTTACTACCTCCCGACTAGCGGGAAGGTCAATGAGCAGTTCTTC
CDR3 protein: CASSYYLPTSGKVNEQFF

clone size: .
CDR3 length: 13
J gene: TRBJ2-7
D gene: .
V gene: TRBV20-1
CDR3 DNA: TGCAGTGCTAGAGAATGGGCGGCCTACGAGCAGTACTTC
CDR3 protein: CSAREWAAYEQYF

clone size: .
CDR3 length: 16
J gene: TRBJ1-6
D gene: .
V gene: TRBV18
CDR3 DNA: TGTGCCAGCTCACCCCTTGCGGGGGCCTATAATCCACCCCTCCACTTT
CDR3 protein: CASSPLAGAYNPPLHF

clone size: few
CDR3 length: 15
J gene: TRBJ2-1
D gene: .
V gene: TRBV20-1
CDR3 DNA: TGCAGTGCTAGCTCCGACCCAGCCCGGCAACCTGAGCAGTTCTTC
CDR3 protein: CSASSDPARQPEQFF

clone size: .
CDR3 length: 15
J gene: TRBJ2-3
D gene: TRBD1
V gene: TRBV29-1
CDR3 DNA: TGCAGCGCCGAGGGGGACAGGGGGCCGCGGGATACGCAGTATTTT
CDR3 protein: CSAEGDRGPRDTQYF

clone size: many
CDR3 length: 14
J gene: TRBJ1-5
D gene: .
V gene: TRBV12-3/TRBV12-4
CDR3 DNA: TGTGCCAGCAGTTTTTCAGGGGAAGGGCAGCCCCAGCATTTT
CDR3 protein: CASSFSGEGQPQHF

clone size: .
CDR3 length: 16
J gene: TRBJ2-5
D gene: .
V gene: TRBV7-2
CDR3 DNA: TGTGCCAGCAGCCCAGGACTAGGAGGGGGGCAAGAGACCCAGTACTTC
CDR3 protein: CASSPGLGGGQETQYF

clone size: .
CDR3 length: 12
J gene: TRBJ2-1
D gene: TRBD2
V gene: TRBV12-5
CDR3 DNA: TGTGCTAGTGGTTCCCCCGGGGGGGAGCAGTTCTTC
CDR3 protein: CASGSPGGEQFF

clone size: few
CDR3 length: 16
J gene: TRBJ2-5
D gene: .
V gene: TRBV7-9
CDR3 DNA: TGTGCCAGCAGCTTAGACGGGGGCCGGGGACGAGAGACCCAGTACTTC
CDR3 protein: CASSLDGGRGRETQYF

clone size: .
CDR3 length: 13
J gene: TRBJ2-7
D gene: .
V gene: TRBV20-1
CDR3 DNA: TGCAGCCTCAGGGCGACAGTTGCCTACGAGCAGTACTTC
CDR3 protein: CSLRATVAYEQYF

clone size: many
CDR3 length: 16
J gene: TRBJ2-1
D gene: TRBD2
V gene: TRBV6-1
CDR3 DNA: TGTGCCAGCTTTCCGGGACTAGCGGGGCTCTACAATGAGCAGTTCTTC
CDR3 protein: CASFPGLAGLYNEQFF

clone size: .
CDR3 length: 15
J gene: TRBJ2-7
D gene: TRBD1
V gene: TRBV4-3
CDR3 DNA: TGCGCCAGCAGCCAAGGGGGACAGGGTAGAAACGAGCAGTACTTC
CDR3 protein: CASSQGGQGRNEQYF

clone size: .
CDR3 length: 15
J gene: TRBJ2-7
D gene: TRBD1
V gene: TRBV4-3
CDR3 DNA: TGCGCCAGCAGCCGGGGGACAGGGGCCCCCTACGAGCAGTACTTC
CDR3 protein: CASSRGTGAPYEQYF

clone size: .
CDR3 length: 15
J gene: TRBJ2-3
D gene: .
V gene: TRBV7-2
CDR3 DNA: TGTGCCAGCACCCCGGCGTGGGGGGGGGCAGATTCGCAGTATTTT
CDR3 protein: CASTPAWGGADSQYF

clone size: .
CDR3 length: 14
J gene: TRBJ1-1
D gene: .
V gene: TRBV7-8
CDR3 DNA: TGTGCCAGCAGCTTAGATATAGGCTACACTGAAGCTTTCTTT
CDR3 protein: CASSLDIGYTEAFF

clone size: few
CDR3 length: 14
J gene: TRBJ1-2
D gene: .
V gene: TRBV10-3
CDR3 DNA: TGTGCCATCAGTGAGTTACCGGACAGTCATGGCTACACCTTC
CDR3 protein: CAISELPDSHGYTF

clone size: .
CDR3 length: 16
J gene: TRBJ2-3
D gene: .
V gene: TRBV3-1
CDR3 DNA: TGTGCCAGCAGCCAACCCCCGCGTCCCTGTGGGGATACGCAGTATTTT
CDR3 protein: CASSQPPRPCGDTQYF

clone size: .
CDR3 length: 15
J gene: TRBJ2-5
D gene: .
V gene: TRBV6-2/TRBV6-3
CDR3 DNA: TGTGCCAGCAGACGACTGGGGGGCAACCAAGAGACCCAGTACTTC
CDR3 protein: CASRRLGGNQETQYF

clone size: .
CDR3 length: 15
J gene: TRBJ2-3
D gene: TRBD1
V gene: TRBV7-8
CDR3 DNA: TGTGCCAGCAGCTACCGGGACAGGATGATGCATACGCAGTATTTT
CDR3 protein: CASSYRDRMMHTQYF

clone size: .
CDR3 length: 15
J gene: TRBJ2-3
D gene: TRBD2
V gene: TRBV7-9
CDR3 DNA: TGTGCCAGCAGCTTGAGACTAGCGGAAACAGATACGCAGTATTTT
CDR3 protein: CASSLRLAETDTQYF

clone size: many
CDR3 length: 13
J gene: TRBJ2-7
D gene: .
V gene: TRBV7-9
CDR3 DNA: TGTGCCAGCAGTTTCGACAGTTCCTACGAGCAGTACTTC
CDR3 protein: CASSFDSSYEQYF

clone size: few
CDR3 length: 12
J gene: TRBJ2-1
D gene: .
V gene: TRBV7-9
CDR3 DNA: TGTGCCATCGGGACTCTCTACAATGAGCAGTTCTTC
CDR3 protein: CAIGTLYNEQFF

clone size: few
CDR3 length: 16
J gene: TRBJ2-1
D gene: .
V gene: TRBV3-1
CDR3 DNA: TGTGCCAGCAGCCAAGCGGGGACGGACTCCTACAATGAGCAGTTCTTC
CDR3 protein: CASSQAGTDSYNEQFF

clone size: .
CDR3 length: 13
J gene: TRBJ2-5
D gene: .
V gene: TRBV15
CDR3 DNA: TGTGCCACCAGCAGAGATGGAAAAGAGACCCAGTACTTC
CDR3 protein: CATSRDGKETQYF

clone size: few
CDR3 length: 15
J gene: TRBJ2-7
D gene: TRBD2
V gene: TRBV28
CDR3 DNA: TGTGCCAGCAGTTTAAGTGGACTAGCCAACTACGAGCAGTACTTC
CDR3 protein: CASSLSGLANYEQYF

clone size: few
CDR3 length: 17
J gene: TRBJ1-6
D gene: .
V gene: TRBV10-3
CDR3 DNA: TGTGCCATCAGTTCCACTCCGGGGCACAGAGGGCTTTCACCCCTCCACTTT
CDR3 protein: CAISSTPGHRGLSPLHF

clone size: .
CDR3 length: 13
J gene: TRBJ1-5
D gene: .
V gene: TRBV12-3/TRBV12-4
CDR3 DNA: TGTGCCAGCAGGGGACAACCAGGTCAGCCCCAGCATTTT
CDR3 protein: CASRGQPGQPQHF

clone size: few
CDR3 length: 14
J gene: TRBJ2-7
D gene: .
V gene: TRBV5-5
CDR3 DNA: TGTGCCAGCAGCTTGGGACAGAACCTCTACGAGCAGTACTTC
CDR3 protein: CASSLGQNLYEQYF

clone size: many
CDR3 length: 13
J gene: TRBJ2-7
D gene: TRBD1
V gene: TRBV12-3/TRBV12-4
CDR3 DNA: TGTGCCAGCAGCTACGGACAGGGAGGTGAGCAGTACTTC
CDR3 protein: CASSYGQGGEQYF

clone size: few
CDR3 length: 15
J gene: TRBJ2-7
D gene: TRBD1
V gene: TRBV5-1
CDR3 DNA: TGCGCCAGCAGATACCTCGGGACAGGAACCTACGAGCAGTACTTC
CDR3 protein: CASRYLGTGTYEQYF

clone size: many
CDR3 length: 15
J gene: TRBJ2-5
D gene: TRBD2
V gene: TRBV9
CDR3 DNA: TGTGCCAGCAGCCCCGTTCCTAGCGGGAAAGAGACCCAGTACTTC
CDR3 protein: CASSPVPSGKETQYF

clone size: .
CDR3 length: 16
J gene: TRBJ2-5
D gene: TRBD1
V gene: TRBV3-1
CDR3 DNA: TGTGCCAGCAGCCAAGACAGGGGGCTATTCCAAGAGACCCAGTACTTC
CDR3 protein: CASSQDRGLFQETQYF

clone size: few
CDR3 length: 13
J gene: TRBJ2-2
D gene: TRBD2
V gene: TRBV7-2
CDR3 DNA: TGTGCCAGCAGCCTAACTAGCGCCGGGGAGCTGTTTTTT
CDR3 protein: CASSLTSAGELFF

clone size: .
CDR3 length: 12
J gene: TRBJ1-1
D gene: .
V gene: TRBV12-3/TRBV12-4
CDR3 DNA: TGTGCCAGCAACAGGGAGAGAGGGAAAGCTTTCTTT
CDR3 protein: CASNRERGKAFF

clone size: .
CDR3 length: 14
J gene: TRBJ2-7
D gene: TRBD2
V gene: TRBV7-2
CDR3 DNA: TGTGCCAGCAATTTAGCGGGGGGGTTATACGAGCAGTACTTC
CDR3 protein: CASNLAGGLYEQYF

clone size: few
CDR3 length: 13
J gene: TRBJ2-3
D gene: .
V gene: TRBV7-9
CDR3 DNA: TGTGCCAGCAGGTCCGGGGGCAAGGATACGCAGTATTTT
CDR3 protein: CASRSGGKDTQYF

clone size: .
CDR3 length: 16
J gene: TRBJ1-1
D gene: TRBD1
V gene: TRBV12-3/TRBV12-4
CDR3 DNA: TGTGCCAGCAGCCCGCGTTCTAGGGGGCTCGGCACTGAAGCTTTCTTT
CDR3 protein: CASSPRSRGLGTEAFF

clone size: .
CDR3 length: 17
J gene: TRBJ2-6
D gene: .
V gene: TRBV7-8
CDR3 DNA: TGTGCCAGCAGCTCGGGTCCCAAAACCTCTGGGGCCAACGTCCTGACTTTC
CDR3 protein: CASSSGPKTSGANVLTF

clone size: few
CDR3 length: 13
J gene: TRBJ2-6
D gene: TRBD1
V gene: TRBV20-1
CDR3 DNA: TGCAGTGCTAGAGCAGGGGGAGCCAACGTCCTGACTTTC
CDR3 protein: CSARAGGANVLTF

clone size: .
CDR3 length: 15
J gene: TRBJ2-7
D gene: TRBD1
V gene: TRBV3-1
CDR3 DNA: TGTGCCAGCAGCCAGGGACAGGGCTTAAGGTACGAGCAGTACTTC
CDR3 protein: CASSQGQGLRYEQYF